Reported below is one TCR beta chain. What it recognizes is unknown. This entry belongs to a study of shared clonotypes between healthy human individuals. CDR3 length: 14 amino acids. The germline V gene has CDR1 SGHNT and CDR2 YYREEE (reference sequence). Deletions cut 0 bases from V and 2 bases from J, with 9 bases between. Some clones are missing from TCRdb's copy, which holds only in-frame ones; the method was immunoSEQ multiplex PCR. The sample shows approximately 600,000 clones, about 95% of them seen only once. Naive CD8 cells comprised CD45RO-negative, CCR7-positively selected cells, excluding terminally differentiated effector memory CD45RA+ cells. Findings and caveats of the study: It was the non-shared clonotypes that had lower generation probabilities than clonotypes shared by all four donors. Memory subsets generally showed lower estimated richness than naive subsets.

V is TRBV5-4 and J is TRBJ2-7; D may be TRBD1 or TRBD2 (5 bases each). This TCR derives from a woman younger than 45 in good health. The material sequenced was naive CD8+ T cells sorted from blood. The CDR3 DNA follows: TGTGCCAGCAGCTTGGGAGGGGCACCCTACGAGCAGTACTTC. Residues: CASSLGGAPYEQYF.